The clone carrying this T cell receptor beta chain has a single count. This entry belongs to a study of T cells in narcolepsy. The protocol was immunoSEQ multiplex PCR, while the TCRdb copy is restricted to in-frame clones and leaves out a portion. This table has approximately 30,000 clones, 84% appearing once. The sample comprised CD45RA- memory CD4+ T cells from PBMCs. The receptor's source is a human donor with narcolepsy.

The CDR3 reads CASSPAGTASSYEQYF. CDR3 bases: TGTGCCAGCAGTCCCGCCGGGACGGCGAGCTCCTACGAGCAGTACTTC. The J gene is TRBJ2-7, the V gene TRBV28; D tentatively reads TRBD1 or TRBD2 (5 bases each). The germline V and J ends were trimmed by 5 bases and 0 bases, with 17 bases remaining between them. The CDR3 is 16 residues long. CDR1 MDHEN and CDR2 SYDVKM come from the germline V gene.